Detailed here is one TCR beta chain. Its antigen remains unidentified. No much larger clone exists at a distance of one base, and base qualities are not known. Measured from the cysteine to the phenylalanine, the CDR3 is 15 residues long. Kept here is only the CDR3 DNA, which spans 45 bases and is read in frame from base 1. The germline V gene (reference sequence) gives CDR1 as SGHNT and CDR2 as YYREEE. Trimming at the junction amounts to 4 bases on V and 0 bases on J, and the germline ends lie 11 bases apart. TCRbeta CDR3 regions were amplified from genomic DNA using the immunoSEQ Assay, a bias-controlled multiplex PCR. The study's own analysis went as follows. The number of nucleated cells in each sample was estimated from the amplification of reference gene primers within the assay. To quantify the absolute abundance of each unique TCRbeta CDR3 rearrangement, sequence reads were collapsed and filtered. For each sample, productive Simpson clonality was calculated as the square root of Simpson's diversity index over productive rearrangements. TCRdb re-hosts the immuneACCESS table, in-frame sequences only. Its copies lack some clones; in the studies checked, an unresolved V gene accounts for under half of them, and the cause for the rest is not known. Clonal size and the V and J genes are those of that table, whereas D and trimming came from the DNA. In this sample the table shows 160,000 or so clones, more than 75% of which occur a single time. In total, the top ten clones hold around 5% of the sample.

In Seattle, one collaborating source enrolled patients while the infection was active and tracked those patients longitudinally over the course of disease. Each collaborating institution followed its own protocols to collect whole blood in K2EDTA tubes. For TCRbeta analysis, collaborator samples were shipped as frozen whole blood, as isolated PBMCs, or as DNA extracted from either sample type. This sample stems from a study of blood T cell repertoires in COVID-19 (dated by TCRdb to the early 2020s). For context, the study as a whole: Samples covering the acute and convalescent phases of COVID-19 were provided by collaborators in the United States, Italy and Spain. The material from the prospective study consisted of cDNA or gDNA derived from T cells, B-cell-depleted T cells, or PBMCs. Subjects who had been exposed to COVID-19, were actively infected with it, or had recovered from it provided the deeply sampled blood TCRbeta repertoires that made up the dataset. The repertoires were released in a freely available public database meant as a resource for research on the immune response to SARS-CoV-2. Samples came from the ongoing ImmuneRACE study (first 160 participants) plus 1,254 subjects from 6 global collaborators. Sample metadata almost always included a de-identified subject ID, COVID-19 status, age in years and sex. Where available, HLA class I and class II types were obtained from metadata supplied by the sample provider rather than from assay-based typing. General conclusions and limits of the study: Clinical and demographic metadata were provided uncurated, with the amount varying by source and participant.

The TCR was taken from a woman aged 45 to 65 with COVID-19, enrolled during active disease. Specimen: peripheral blood. The rearrangement joined TRBV5-4 to TRBJ2-1; TRBD2 is perhaps the D gene, given 6 matching bases. CDR3 loop: CASSPLGGSYNEQFF. The sequence in DNA is TGTGCCAGCAGCCCCTTGGGGGGCTCCTACAATGAGCAGTTCTTC.